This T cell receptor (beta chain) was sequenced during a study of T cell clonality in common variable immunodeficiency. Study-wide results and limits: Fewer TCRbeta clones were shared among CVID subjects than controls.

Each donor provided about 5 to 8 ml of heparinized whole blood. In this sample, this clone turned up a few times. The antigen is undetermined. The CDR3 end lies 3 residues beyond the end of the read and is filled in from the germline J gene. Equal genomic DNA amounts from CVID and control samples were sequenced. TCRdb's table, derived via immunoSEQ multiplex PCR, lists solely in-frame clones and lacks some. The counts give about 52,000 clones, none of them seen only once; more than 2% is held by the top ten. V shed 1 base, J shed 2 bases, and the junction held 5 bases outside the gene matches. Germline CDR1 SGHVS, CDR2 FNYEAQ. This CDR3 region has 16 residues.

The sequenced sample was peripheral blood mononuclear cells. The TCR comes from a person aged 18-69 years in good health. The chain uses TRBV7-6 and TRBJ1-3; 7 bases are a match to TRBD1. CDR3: CASSLGRQGTGNTIYF. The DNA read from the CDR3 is TGTGCCAGCAGCTTAGGTCGACAGGGAACTGGAAACACC. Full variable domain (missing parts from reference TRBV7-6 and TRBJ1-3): GAGVSQSPRYKVTKRGQDVALRCDPISGHVSLYWYRQALGQGPEFLTYFNYEAQQDKSGLPNDRFSAERPEGSISTLTIQRTEQRDSAMYRCASSLGRQGTGNTIYFGEGSWLTVV.